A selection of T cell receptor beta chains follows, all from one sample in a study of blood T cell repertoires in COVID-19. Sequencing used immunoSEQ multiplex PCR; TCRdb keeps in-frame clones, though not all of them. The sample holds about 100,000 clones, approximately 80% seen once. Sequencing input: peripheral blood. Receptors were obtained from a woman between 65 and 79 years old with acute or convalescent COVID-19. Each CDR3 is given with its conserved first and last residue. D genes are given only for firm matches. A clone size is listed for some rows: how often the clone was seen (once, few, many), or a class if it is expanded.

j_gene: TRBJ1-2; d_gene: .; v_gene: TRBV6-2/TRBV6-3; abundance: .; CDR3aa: CASTPRWGFRGYGYTF; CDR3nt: TGTGCCAGCACCCCTCGTTGGGGTTTCAGGGGCTATGGCTACACCTTC
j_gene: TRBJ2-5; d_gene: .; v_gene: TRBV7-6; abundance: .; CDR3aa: CATGRGGGLQTQYF; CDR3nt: TGTGCCACCGGGAGAGGGGGGGGGCTGCAGACCCAGTACTTC
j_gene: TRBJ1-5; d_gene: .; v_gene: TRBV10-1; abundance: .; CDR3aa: CASSESGENQPQHF; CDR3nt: TGCGCCAGCAGTGAGTCGGGAGAGAATCAGCCCCAGCATTTT
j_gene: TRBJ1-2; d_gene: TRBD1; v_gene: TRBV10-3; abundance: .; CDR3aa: CAISGGQGGHYGYTF; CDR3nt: TGTGCCATCAGTGGTGGACAGGGCGGCCACTATGGCTACACCTTC
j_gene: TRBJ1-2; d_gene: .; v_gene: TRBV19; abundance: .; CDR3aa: CASSNPGGWNYGYTF; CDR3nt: TGTGCCAGTAGTAATCCAGGAGGGTGGAACTATGGCTACACCTTC
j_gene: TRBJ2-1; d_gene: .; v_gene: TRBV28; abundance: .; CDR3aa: CASSLAGPPYNEQFF; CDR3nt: TGTGCCAGCAGTTTAGCAGGGCCCCCCTACAATGAGCAGTTCTTC
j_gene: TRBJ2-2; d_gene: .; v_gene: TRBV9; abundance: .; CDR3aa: CASSVVGTEYTGELFF; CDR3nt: TGTGCCAGCAGCGTAGTGGGCACCGAGTACACCGGGGAGCTGTTTTTT
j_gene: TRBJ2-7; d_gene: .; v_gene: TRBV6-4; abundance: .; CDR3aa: CASSDEPLRDKQYEQYF; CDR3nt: TGTGCCAGCAGTGACGAGCCTCTACGGGACAAGCAGTACGAGCAGTACTTC
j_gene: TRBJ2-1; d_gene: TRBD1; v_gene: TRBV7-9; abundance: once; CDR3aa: CASSGGPGQGKGDEQFF; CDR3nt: TGTGCCAGCAGCGGAGGCCCTGGACAGGGGAAGGGCGATGAGCAGTTCTTC
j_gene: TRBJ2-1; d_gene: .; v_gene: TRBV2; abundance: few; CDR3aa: CASSPPGSYNEQFF; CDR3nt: TGTGCCAGCAGTCCCCCCGGGAGTTACAATGAGCAGTTCTTC
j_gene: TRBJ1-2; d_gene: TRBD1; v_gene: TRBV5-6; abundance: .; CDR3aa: CASIDRGRGPDGYTF; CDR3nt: TGTGCCAGCATCGACAGGGGGAGAGGTCCGGATGGCTACACCTTC
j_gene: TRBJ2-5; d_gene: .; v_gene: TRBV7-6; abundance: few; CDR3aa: CASSRGGLQETQYF; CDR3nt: TGTGCCAGCAGCCGAGGAGGCCTGCAAGAGACCCAGTACTTC
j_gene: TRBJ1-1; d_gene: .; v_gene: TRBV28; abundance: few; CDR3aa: CASSLEGSAFF; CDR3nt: TGTGCCAGCAGTTTGGAGGGGTCCGCTTTCTTT
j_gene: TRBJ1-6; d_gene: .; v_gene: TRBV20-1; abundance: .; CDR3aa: CSAERGQPLHF; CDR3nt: TGCAGTGCCGAGAGAGGGCAGCCCCTCCACTTT
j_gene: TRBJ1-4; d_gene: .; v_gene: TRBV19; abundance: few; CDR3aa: CASSIDLRGQLIPDEKLFF; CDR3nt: TGTGCCAGTAGTATAGATCTTAGAGGACAGCTAATCCCTGATGAAAAACTGTTTTTT
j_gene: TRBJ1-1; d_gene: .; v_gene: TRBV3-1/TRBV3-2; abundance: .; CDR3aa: CASSLKMGAEAFF; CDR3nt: TGTGCCAGCAGCCTCAAGATGGGGGCAGAAGCTTTCTTT
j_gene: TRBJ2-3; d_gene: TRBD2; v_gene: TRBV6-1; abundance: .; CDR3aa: CASSALGLAGRPDTQYF; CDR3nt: TGTGCCAGCAGTGCTCTGGGACTAGCGGGGAGACCGGATACGCAGTATTTT
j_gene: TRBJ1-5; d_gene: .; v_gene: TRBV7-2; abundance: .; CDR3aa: CASSLEGNSQPQHF; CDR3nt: TGTGCCAGCAGCTTAGAGGGGAACAGTCAGCCCCAGCATTTT
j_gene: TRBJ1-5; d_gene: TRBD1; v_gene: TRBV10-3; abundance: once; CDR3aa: CAISAGQESQPQHF; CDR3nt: TGTGCCATCAGTGCCGGACAGGAAAGTCAGCCCCAGCATTTT
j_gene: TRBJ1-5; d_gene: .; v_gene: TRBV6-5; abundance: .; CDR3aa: CASRAPGFSQPQHF; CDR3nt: TGTGCCAGCAGGGCGCCAGGGTTCAGTCAGCCCCAGCATTTT
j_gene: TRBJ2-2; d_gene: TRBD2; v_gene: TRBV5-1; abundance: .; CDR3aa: CASTGGAGTNTGELFF; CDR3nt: TGCGCCAGCACCGGGGGGGCAGGGACGAACACCGGGGAGCTGTTTTTT
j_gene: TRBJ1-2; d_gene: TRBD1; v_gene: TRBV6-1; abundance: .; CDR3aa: CASSEGRGTVGFGYTF; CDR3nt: TGTGCCAGCAGTGAAGGAAGGGGGACAGTAGGTTTCGGCTACACCTTC
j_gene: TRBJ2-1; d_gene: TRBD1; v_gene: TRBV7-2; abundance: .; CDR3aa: CASSLMGQGQFF; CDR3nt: TGTGCCAGCAGCTTAATGGGACAGGGACAGTTCTTC
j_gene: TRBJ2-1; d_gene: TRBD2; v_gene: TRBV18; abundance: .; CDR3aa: CASSPGSGGPQGEQFF; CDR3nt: TGTGCCAGCTCACCGGGGAGCGGGGGGCCACAGGGTGAGCAGTTCTTC
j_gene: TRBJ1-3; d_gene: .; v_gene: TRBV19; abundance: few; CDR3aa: CASIGVRPISGNTIYF; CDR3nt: TGTGCCAGTATAGGGGTCAGGCCCATCTCTGGAAACACCATATATTTT
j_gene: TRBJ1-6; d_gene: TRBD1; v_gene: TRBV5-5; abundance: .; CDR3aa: CASSQYDTGQGRGSPLHF; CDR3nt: TGTGCCAGCAGCCAATACGATACCGGACAGGGGAGGGGTTCACCCCTCCACTTT
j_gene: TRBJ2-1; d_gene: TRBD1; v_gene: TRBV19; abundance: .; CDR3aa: CASSIDPGQGANEQFF; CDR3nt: TGTGCCAGTAGTATAGATCCGGGACAGGGGGCCAATGAGCAGTTCTTC
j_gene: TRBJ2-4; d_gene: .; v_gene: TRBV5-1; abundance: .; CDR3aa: CASSLSDSKNIQYF; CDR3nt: TGCGCCAGCAGCTTGTCTGATAGCAAAAACATTCAGTACTTC
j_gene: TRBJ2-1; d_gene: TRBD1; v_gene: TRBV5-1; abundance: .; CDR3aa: CASSAPGQGSYNEQFF; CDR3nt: TGCGCCAGCAGCGCGCCGGGACAGGGCTCCTACAATGAGCAGTTCTTC
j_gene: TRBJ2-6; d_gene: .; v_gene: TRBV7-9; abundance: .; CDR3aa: CASSSSLTLSGANVLTF; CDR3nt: TGTGCCAGCAGCTCATCTCTAACCCTCTCTGGGGCCAACGTCCTGACTTTC
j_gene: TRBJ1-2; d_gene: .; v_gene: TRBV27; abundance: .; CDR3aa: CASSAADWGRGYTF; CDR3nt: TGTGCCAGCAGCGCCGCCGATTGGGGCCGTGGCTACACCTTC
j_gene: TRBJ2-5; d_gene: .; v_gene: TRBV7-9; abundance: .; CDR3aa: CASSFSTTPHQETQYF; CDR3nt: TGTGCCAGCAGCTTTTCTACCACGCCTCATCAAGAGACCCAGTACTTC
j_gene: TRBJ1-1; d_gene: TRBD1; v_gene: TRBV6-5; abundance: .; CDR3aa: CASSTSGGANTEAFF; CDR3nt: TGTGCCAGCAGTACGTCAGGGGGCGCGAACACTGAAGCTTTCTTT
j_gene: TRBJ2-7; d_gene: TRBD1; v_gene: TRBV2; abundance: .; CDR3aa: CASRSQGASYEQYF; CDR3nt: TGTGCCAGCAGAAGCCAGGGGGCGTCCTACGAGCAGTACTTC
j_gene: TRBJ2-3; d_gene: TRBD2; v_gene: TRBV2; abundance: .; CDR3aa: CASTPLGPSTSGARGDTQYF; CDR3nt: TGTGCCAGCACCCCTTTGGGGCCCTCAACTAGCGGGGCCCGGGGAGATACGCAGTATTTT